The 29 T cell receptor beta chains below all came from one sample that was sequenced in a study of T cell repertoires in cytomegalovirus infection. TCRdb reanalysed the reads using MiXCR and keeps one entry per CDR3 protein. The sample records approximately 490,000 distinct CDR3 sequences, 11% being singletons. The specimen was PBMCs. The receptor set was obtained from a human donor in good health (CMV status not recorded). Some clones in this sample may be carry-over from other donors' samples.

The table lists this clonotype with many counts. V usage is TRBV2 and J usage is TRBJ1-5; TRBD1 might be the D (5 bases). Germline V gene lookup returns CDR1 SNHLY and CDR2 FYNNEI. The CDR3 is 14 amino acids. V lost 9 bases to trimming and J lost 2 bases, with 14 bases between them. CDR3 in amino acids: CASDRGGGNQPQHF. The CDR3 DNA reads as TGTGCCAGTGATAGGGGTGGCGGCAATCAGCCCCAGCATTTT.

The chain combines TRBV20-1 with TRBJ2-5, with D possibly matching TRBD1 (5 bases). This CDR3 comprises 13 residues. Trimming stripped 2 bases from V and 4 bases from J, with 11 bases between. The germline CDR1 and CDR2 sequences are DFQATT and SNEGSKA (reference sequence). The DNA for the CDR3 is TGCAGTGCTAGATGGGCTGGGGCAGAGACCCAGTACTTC. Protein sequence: CSARWAGAETQYF.

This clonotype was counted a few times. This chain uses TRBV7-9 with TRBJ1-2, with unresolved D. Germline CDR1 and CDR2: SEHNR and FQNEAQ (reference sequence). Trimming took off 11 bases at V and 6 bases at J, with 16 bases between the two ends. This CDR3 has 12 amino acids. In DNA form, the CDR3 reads TGTGCCGGGGAGGAAGTGGTCCATGGCTACACCTTC. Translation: CAGEEVVHGYTF. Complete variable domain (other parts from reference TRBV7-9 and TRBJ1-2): DTGVSQNPRHKITKRGQNVTFRCDPISEHNRLYWYRQTLGQGPEFLTYFQNEAQLEKSRLLSDRFSAERPKGSFSTLEIQRTEQGDSAMYLCAGEEVVHGYTFGSGTRLTVV.

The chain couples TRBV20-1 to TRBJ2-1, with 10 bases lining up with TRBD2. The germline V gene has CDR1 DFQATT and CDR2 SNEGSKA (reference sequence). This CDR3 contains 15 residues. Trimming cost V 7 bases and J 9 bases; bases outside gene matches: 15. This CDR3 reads CSGLKASGGYGEQFF. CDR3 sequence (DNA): TGCAGTGGTCTCAAAGCTAGCGGGGGATACGGTGAGCAGTTCTTC.

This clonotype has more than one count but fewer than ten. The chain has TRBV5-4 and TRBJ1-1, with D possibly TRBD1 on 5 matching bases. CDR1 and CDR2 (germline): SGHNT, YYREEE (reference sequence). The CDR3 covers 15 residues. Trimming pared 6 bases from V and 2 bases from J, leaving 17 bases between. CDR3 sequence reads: CASNAGLIRNTEAFF. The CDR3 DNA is TGTGCCAGCAACGCGGGACTTATCCGTAACACTGAAGCTTTCTTT.

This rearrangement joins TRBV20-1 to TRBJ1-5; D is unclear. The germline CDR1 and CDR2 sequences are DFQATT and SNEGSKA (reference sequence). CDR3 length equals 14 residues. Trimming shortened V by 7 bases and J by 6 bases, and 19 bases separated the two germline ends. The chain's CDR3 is CSGWRLGQVQPQHF. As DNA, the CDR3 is TGCAGTGGGTGGAGACTCGGGCAGGTTCAGCCCCAGCATTTT.

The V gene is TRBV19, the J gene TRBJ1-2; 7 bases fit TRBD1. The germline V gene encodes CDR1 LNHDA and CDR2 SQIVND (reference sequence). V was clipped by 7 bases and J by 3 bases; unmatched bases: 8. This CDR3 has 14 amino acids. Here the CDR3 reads CASKWGQGDYGYTF. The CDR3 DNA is TGTGCCAGTAAATGGGGGCAGGGGGACTATGGCTACACCTTC.

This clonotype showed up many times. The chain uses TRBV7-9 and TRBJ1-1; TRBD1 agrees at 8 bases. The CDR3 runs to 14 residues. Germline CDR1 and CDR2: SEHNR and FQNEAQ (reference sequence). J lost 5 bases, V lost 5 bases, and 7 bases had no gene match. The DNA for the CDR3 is TGTGCCAGCAGCAACCAGGGGGCGCGGACTGAAGCTTTCTTT. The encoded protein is CASSNQGARTEAFF. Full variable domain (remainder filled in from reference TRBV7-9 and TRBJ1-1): DTGVSQNPRHKITKRGQNVTFRCDPISEHNRLYWYRQTLGQGPEFLTYFQNEAQLEKSRLLSDRFSAERPKGSFSTLEIQRTEQGDSAMYLCASSNQGARTEAFFGQGTRLTVV.

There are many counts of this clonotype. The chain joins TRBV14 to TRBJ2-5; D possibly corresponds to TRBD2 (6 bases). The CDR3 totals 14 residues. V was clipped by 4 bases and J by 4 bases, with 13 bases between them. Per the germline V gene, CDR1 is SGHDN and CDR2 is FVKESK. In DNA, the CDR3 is TGTGCCAGCAGCCCACGGGTGGGAGGAGAGACCCAGTACTTC. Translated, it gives CASSPRVGGETQYF.

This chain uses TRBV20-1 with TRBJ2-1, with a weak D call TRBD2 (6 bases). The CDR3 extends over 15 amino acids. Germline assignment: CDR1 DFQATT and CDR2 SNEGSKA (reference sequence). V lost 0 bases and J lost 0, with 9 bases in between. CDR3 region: CSARETGVSYNEQFF. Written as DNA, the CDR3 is TGCAGTGCTAGAGAGACGGGGGTCTCCTACAATGAGCAGTTCTTC.

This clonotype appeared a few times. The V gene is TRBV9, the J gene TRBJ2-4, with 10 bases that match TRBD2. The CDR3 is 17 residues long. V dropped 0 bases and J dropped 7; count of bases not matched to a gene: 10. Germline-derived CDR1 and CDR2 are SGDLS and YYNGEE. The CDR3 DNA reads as TGTGCCAGCAGCGTAGGGCCTAGCGGGAGCGTTGGGAACATTCAGTACTTC. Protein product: CASSVGPSGSVGNIQYF.

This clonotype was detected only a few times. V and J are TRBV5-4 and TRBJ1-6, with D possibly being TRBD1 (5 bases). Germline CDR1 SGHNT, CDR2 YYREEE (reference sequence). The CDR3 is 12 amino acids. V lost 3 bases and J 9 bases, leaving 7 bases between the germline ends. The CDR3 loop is CASSSDISPLHF. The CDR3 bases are TGTGCCAGCAGCTCGGACATTTCACCCCTCCACTTT.

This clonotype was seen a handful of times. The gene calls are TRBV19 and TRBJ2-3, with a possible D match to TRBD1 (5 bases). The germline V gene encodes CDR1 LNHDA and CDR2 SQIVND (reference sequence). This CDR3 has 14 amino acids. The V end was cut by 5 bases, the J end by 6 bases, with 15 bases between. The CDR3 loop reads CASSSRTGSDTQYF. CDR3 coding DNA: TGTGCCAGTAGTTCACGTACAGGATCCGATACGCAGTATTTT.

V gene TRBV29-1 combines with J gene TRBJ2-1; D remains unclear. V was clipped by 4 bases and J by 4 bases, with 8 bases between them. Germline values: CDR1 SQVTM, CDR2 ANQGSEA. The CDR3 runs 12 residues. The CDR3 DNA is TGCAGCGTTGGGGTCGGGTACAATGAGCAGTTCTTC. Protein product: CSVGVGYNEQFF.

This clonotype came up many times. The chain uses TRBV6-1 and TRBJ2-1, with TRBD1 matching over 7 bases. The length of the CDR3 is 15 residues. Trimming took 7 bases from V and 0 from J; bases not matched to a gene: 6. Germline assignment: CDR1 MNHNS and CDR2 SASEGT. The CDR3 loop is CASIHGTDSYNEQFF. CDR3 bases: TGTGCCAGCATCCATGGGACAGACTCCTACAATGAGCAGTTCTTC.

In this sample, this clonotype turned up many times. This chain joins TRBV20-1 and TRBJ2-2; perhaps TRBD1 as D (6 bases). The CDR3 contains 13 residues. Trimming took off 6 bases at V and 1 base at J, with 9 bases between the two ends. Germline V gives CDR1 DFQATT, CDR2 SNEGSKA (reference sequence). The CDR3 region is CSAFRGNTGELFF. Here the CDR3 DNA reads TGCAGTGCCTTCAGGGGGAACACCGGGGAGCTGTTTTTT.

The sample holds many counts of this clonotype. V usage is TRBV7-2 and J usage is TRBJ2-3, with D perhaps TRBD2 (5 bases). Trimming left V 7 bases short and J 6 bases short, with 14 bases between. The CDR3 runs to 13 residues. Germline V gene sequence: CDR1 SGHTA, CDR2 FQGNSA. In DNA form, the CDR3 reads TGTGCCAGCAACCTCGAGGGTTACGATACGCAGTATTTT. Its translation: CASNLEGYDTQYF. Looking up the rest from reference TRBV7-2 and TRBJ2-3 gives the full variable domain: GAGVSQSPSNKVTEKGKDVELRCDPISGHTALYWYRQSLGQGLEFLIYFQGNSAPDKSGLPSDRFSAERTGGSVSTLTIQRTQQEDSAVYLCASNLEGYDTQYFGPGTRLTVL.

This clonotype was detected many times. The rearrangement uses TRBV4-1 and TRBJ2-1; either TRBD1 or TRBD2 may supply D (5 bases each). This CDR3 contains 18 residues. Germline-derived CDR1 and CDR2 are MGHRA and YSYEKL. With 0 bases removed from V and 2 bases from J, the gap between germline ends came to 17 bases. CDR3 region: CASSQDSGAKNPYNEQFF. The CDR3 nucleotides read TGCGCCAGCAGCCAAGATTCCGGGGCGAAGAATCCCTACAATGAGCAGTTCTTC.

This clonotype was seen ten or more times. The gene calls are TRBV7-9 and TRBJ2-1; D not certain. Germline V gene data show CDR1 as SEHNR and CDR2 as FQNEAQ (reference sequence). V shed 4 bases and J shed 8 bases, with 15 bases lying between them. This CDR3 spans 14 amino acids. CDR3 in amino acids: CASSSPVRYDEQFF. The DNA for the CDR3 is TGTGCCAGCAGCTCTCCCGTGAGGTACGATGAGCAGTTCTTC.

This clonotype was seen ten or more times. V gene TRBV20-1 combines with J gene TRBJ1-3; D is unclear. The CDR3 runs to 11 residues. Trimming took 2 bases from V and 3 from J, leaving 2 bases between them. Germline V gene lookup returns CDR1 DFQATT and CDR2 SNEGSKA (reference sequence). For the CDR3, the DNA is TGCAGTGCTAGATTTGGAAACACCATATATTTT. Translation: CSARFGNTIYF.

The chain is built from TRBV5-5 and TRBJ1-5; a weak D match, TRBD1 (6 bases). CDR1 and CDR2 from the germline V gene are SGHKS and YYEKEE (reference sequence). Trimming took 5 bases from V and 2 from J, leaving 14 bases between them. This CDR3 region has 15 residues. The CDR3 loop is CASSLRGVGNQPQHF. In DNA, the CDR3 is TGTGCCAGCAGTCTGAGGGGGGTAGGCAATCAGCCCCAGCATTTT. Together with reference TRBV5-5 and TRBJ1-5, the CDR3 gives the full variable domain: DAGVTQSPTHLIKTRGQQVTLRCSPISGHKSVSWYQQVLGQGPQFIFQYYEKEERGRGNFPDRFSARQFPNYSSELNVNALLLGDSALYLCASSLRGVGNQPQHFGDGTRLSIL.

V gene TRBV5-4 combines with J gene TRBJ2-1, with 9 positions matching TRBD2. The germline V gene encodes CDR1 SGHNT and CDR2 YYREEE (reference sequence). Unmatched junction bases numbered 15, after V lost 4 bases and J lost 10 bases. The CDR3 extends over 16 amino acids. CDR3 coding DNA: TGTGCCAGCAGCCCAGGGGTCGAGCGGGGGGTATCAGAGCAGTTCTTC. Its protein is CASSPGVERGVSEQFF.

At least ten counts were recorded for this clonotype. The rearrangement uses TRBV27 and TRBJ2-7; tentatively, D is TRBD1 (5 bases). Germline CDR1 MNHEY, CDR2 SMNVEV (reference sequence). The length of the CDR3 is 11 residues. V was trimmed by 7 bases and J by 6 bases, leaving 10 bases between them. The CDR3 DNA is TGTGCCAGCACCAAAGGGGCCGAGCAGTACTTC. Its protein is CASTKGAEQYF.

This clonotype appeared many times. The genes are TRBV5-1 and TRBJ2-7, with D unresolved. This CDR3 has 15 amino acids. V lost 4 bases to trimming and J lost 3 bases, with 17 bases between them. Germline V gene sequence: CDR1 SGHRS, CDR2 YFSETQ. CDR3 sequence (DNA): TGCGCCAGCAGCCCCACGGCCACCACACGCTACGAGCAGTACTTC. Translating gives CASSPTATTRYEQYF.

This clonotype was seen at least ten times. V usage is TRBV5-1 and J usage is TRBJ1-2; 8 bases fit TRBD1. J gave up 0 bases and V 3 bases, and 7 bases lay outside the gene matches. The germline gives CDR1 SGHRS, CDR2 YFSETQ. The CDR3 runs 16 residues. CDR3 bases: TGCGCCAGCAGCTCCGGACAGGGAACTGCTAACTATGGCTACACCTTC. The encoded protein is CASSSGQGTANYGYTF.

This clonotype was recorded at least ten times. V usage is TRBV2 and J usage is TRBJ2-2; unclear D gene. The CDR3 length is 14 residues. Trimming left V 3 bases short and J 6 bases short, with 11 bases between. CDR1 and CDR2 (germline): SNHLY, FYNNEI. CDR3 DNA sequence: TGTGCCAGCAGTGAGGCCCCCACCCCCGGGGAGCTGTTTTTT. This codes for CASSEAPTPGELFF.

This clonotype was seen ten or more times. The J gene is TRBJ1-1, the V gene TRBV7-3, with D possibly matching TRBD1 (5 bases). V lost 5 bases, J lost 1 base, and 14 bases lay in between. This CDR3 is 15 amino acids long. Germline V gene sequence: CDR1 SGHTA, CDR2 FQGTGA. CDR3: CASSPEGTTNTEAFF. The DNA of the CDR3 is TGTGCCAGCAGCCCTGAAGGGACGACGAACACTGAAGCTTTCTTT.

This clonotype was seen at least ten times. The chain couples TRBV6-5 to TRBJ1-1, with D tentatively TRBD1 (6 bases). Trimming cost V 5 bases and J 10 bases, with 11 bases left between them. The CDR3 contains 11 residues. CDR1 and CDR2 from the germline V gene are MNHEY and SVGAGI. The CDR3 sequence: CASSAGQRAFF. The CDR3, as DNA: TGTGCCAGCAGTGCCGGACAGAGAGCTTTCTTT.

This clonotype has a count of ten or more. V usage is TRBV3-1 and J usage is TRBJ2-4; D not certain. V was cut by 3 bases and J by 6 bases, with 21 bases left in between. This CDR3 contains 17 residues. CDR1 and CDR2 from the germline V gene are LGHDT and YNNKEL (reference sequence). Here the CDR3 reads CASSHLGPRVDRNIQYF. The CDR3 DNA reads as TGTGCCAGCAGCCATCTTGGACCTCGAGTCGATAGAAACATTCAGTACTTC.